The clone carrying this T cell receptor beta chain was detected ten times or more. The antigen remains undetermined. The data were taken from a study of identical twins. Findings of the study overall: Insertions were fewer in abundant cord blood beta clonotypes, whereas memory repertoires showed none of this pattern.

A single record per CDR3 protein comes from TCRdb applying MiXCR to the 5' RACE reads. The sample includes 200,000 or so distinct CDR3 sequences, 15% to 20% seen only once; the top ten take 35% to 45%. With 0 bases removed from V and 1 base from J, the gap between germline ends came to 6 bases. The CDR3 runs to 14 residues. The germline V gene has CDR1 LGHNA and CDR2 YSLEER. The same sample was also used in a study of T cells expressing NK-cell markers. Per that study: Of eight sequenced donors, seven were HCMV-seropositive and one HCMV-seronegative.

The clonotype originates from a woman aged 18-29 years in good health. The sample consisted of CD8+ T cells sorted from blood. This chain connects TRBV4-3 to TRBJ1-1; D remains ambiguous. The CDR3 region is CASSQDPGNTEAFF. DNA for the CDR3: TGCGCCAGCAGCCAAGATCCAGGGAACACTGAAGCTTTCTTT.